Below are 20 T cell receptor beta chains sequenced from a single sample in a study of persistence of HIV-infected CD4 T cells. Their target antigens are unknown. An overlapping HIV-1 Gag peptide pool stimulated these cells at 0.75 to 1 ug/peptide/mL. CD4+ T cells upregulating both CD40 ligand and CD69 were sorted as responding cells. The immunoSEQ assay was version 4, run in survey mode. The data were produced by immunoSEQ multiplex PCR, yet TCRdb's version contains in-frame clones alone and is incomplete. The table has tens of thousands of clones, 74% seen once. The sequences come from CD4+ T cells sorted from PBMCs after approximately 18-hour stimulation, collected from a patient who received antiretroviral therapy. Receptors were obtained from an adult man with HIV who was CMV-seropositive.

CDR3 nucleotides: TGTGCCCAGCAAAACGGGAAGTCGGGTGGCTACACCTTC. Amino acids: CAQQNGKSGGYTF. The V gene is TRBV30, the J gene TRBJ1-2; D gene uncertain. Trimming shortened V by 8 bases and J by 7 bases, and 20 bases separated the two germline ends. CDR1 GTSNPN and CDR2 SVGIG come from the germline V gene (reference sequence). The CDR3 spans 13 residues.

This chain uses TRBV7-3 with TRBJ2-1; 10 bases fit TRBD2. The CDR3 spans 14 residues. Per the germline V gene, CDR1 is SGHTA and CDR2 is FQGTGA. The J segment lost 4 bases and the V segment lost 5 bases, leaving 2 bases of the junction unmatched. This CDR3 reads CASSLAGEYNEQFF. Here the CDR3 DNA reads TGTGCCAGCAGCCTAGCGGGGGAGTACAATGAGCAGTTCTTC.

The gene calls are TRBV12-3 or TRBV12-4 and TRBJ1-1; D is unclear. The CDR3 runs to 12 residues. V gave up 3 bases and J gave up 1 base, with 3 bases separating them. CDR3 amino acids: CASSLRNTEAFF. The CDR3 region has the DNA TGTGCCAGCAGTTTGCGGAACACTGAAGCTTTCTTT.

The rearrangement uses TRBV2 and TRBJ1-5, with a weak D call TRBD1 (6 bases). Trimming shortened V by 5 bases and J by 7 bases, and 15 bases separated the two germline ends. The CDR3 extends over 14 amino acids. Per the germline V gene, CDR1 is SNHLY and CDR2 is FYNNEI. As DNA, the CDR3 is TGTGCCAGCAGTAAAACAAACAGGGTGCAGCCCCAGCATTTT. Amino acid sequence: CASSKTNRVQPQHF.

The chain joins TRBV6-5 to TRBJ1-1; 7 nucleotides align to TRBD1. This CDR3 has 14 residues. The V segment lost 4 bases and the J segment 1 base; nucleotides outside the gene matches: 3. CDR1 MNHEY and CDR2 SVGAGI come from the germline V gene. The CDR3 DNA is TGTGCCAGCAGTTGGACAGGACCGAACACTGAAGCTTTCTTT. This codes for CASSWTGPNTEAFF.

The chain employs TRBV29-1 and TRBJ2-3; D is perhaps TRBD2 (5 bases). Germline V CDR1 and CDR2: SQVTM, ANQGSEA. The germline V and J ends were trimmed by 4 bases and 6 bases, with 14 bases remaining between them. This CDR3 spans 13 amino acids. The CDR3 DNA sequence: TGCAGCGTTGCCCTAGCTCAGGTGGATACGCAGTATTTT. Its protein product is CSVALAQVDTQYF.

The chain uses TRBV5-4 and TRBJ2-3; tentative D call: TRBD1 (6 bases). V was pared by 5 bases and J by 2 bases, with 15 bases between. The germline CDR1 and CDR2 sequences are SGHNT and YYREEE (reference sequence). The CDR3 length is 15 residues. As DNA, the CDR3 is TGTGCCAGCAGTCCCCGGACAGCTCCCACAGATACGCAGTATTTT. It yields the protein CASSPRTAPTDTQYF.

In this sample, this clone turned up a few times. This chain joins TRBV21-1 and TRBJ1-5; the D call TRBD1 from the table was never checked on the DNA. TRBV21-1 is a documented pseudogene. The CDR3 has 11 residues. CDR3 nucleotide sequence: TGTGCCAGCAGCTACCGACAGGTCCAGGATTTT. Protein sequence: CASSYRQVQDF.

V gene TRBV3-1 (or the pseudogene TRBV3-2) combines with J gene TRBJ2-1; D is perhaps TRBD1 or TRBD2 (7 bases each). The ends were cut back, 1 base at V and 11 bases at J, with 15 bases in the middle. Germline V gives CDR1 LGHDT, CDR2 YNNKEL (reference sequence). The CDR3 length is 14 residues. CDR3 sequence reads: CASSQAYQGGKQFF. CDR3 bases: TGTGCCAGCAGCCAAGCATACCAGGGGGGGAAGCAGTTCTTC.

This sequence joins TRBV4-1 and TRBJ2-1; perhaps TRBD2 as D (7 bases). Germline assignment: CDR1 MGHRA and CDR2 YSYEKL. The length of the CDR3 is 15 residues. Trimming left V 4 bases short and J 5 bases short, with 15 bases between. The CDR3 loop reads CASSRETGRDNEQFF. For the CDR3, the DNA is TGCGCCAGCAGCCGAGAAACAGGGAGGGACAATGAGCAGTTCTTC.

The V and J genes are TRBV6-6 and TRBJ2-3, with 8 bases fitting TRBD2. The CDR3 has 14 residues. V shed 6 bases and J 0 bases; nucleotides not matched to a gene: 2. CDR1 is MNHNY, CDR2 SVGAGI, per germline (reference sequence). The CDR3 nucleotides are TGTGCCAGCAGCCGCGGGGGGAGCACAGATACGCAGTATTTT. Its protein is CASSRGGSTDTQYF.

The J gene is TRBJ2-7, the V gene TRBV29-1; TRBD2 matches 9 bases. Germline V gene lookup returns CDR1 SQVTM and CDR2 ANQGSEA. V shed 3 bases, J shed 2 bases, and the junction held 8 bases outside the gene matches. The length of the CDR3 is 15 residues. The CDR3 spells CSVEVVAGGTYEQYF. The CDR3 DNA reads TGCAGCGTTGAGGTAGTGGCGGGGGGGACCTACGAGCAGTACTTC.

V gene TRBV20-1 combines with J gene TRBJ2-1; 7 nucleotides line up with TRBD1. The germline V gene has CDR1 DFQATT and CDR2 SNEGSKA (reference sequence). CDR3 length equals 11 residues. After removal of 5 bases from V and 12 bases from J, the junction contained 7 bases not matched to a gene. CDR3: CSAPQTGRQFF. The CDR3 nucleotides are TGCAGTGCTCCTCAGACAGGGCGGCAGTTCTTC.

The V call is TRBV5-8, the J call TRBJ1-3, with TRBD1 matching over 9 bases. This CDR3 comprises 17 residues. Germline assignment: CDR1 SGHTS and CDR2 YDEGEE. The trim removed 6 bases at V and 2 bases at J, leaving 12 bases unmatched. CDR3 sequence: CASTTGTGFYTGNTIYF. In DNA, the CDR3 is TGTGCCAGCACAACCGGGACAGGGTTTTATACTGGAAACACCATATATTTT.

This chain joins TRBV19 and TRBJ2-1; D is uncertain. This CDR3 has 15 residues. Germline V gene data show CDR1 as LNHDA and CDR2 as SQIVND (reference sequence). V was trimmed by 7 bases and J by 3 bases, leaving 16 bases between them. CDR3 sequence: CASKVGMELYNEQFF. In nucleotides, the CDR3 is TGTGCCAGTAAGGTGGGGATGGAGCTCTACAATGAGCAGTTCTTC.

This clone was recorded once. V usage is TRBV29-1 and J usage is TRBJ2-3; D gene uncertain. Germline values: CDR1 SQVTM, CDR2 ANQGSEA. This CDR3 is built from 13 residues. V lost 6 bases and J 3 bases, leaving 13 bases between the germline ends. CDR3 loop: CSVASGVTDTQYF. The CDR3 nucleotides read TGCAGCGTGGCAAGTGGTGTTACAGATACGCAGTATTTT.

This chain links TRBV27 with TRBJ2-1; 7 nucleotides match TRBD1. The CDR3 consists of 13 residues. Per the germline V gene, CDR1 is MNHEY and CDR2 is SMNVEV (reference sequence). J was trimmed by 3 bases and V by 7 bases; bases with no gene match: 3. For the CDR3, the DNA is TGTGCCAGCAAGGGACAGAACTACAATGAGCAGTTCTTC. This sequence encodes CASKGQNYNEQFF.

This rearrangement joins TRBV20-1 to TRBJ2-3, with D possibly matching TRBD1 (5 bases). CDR3 length equals 12 residues. The V end was cut by 3 bases, the J end by 4 bases, with 8 bases between. In germline, CDR1 is DFQATT, CDR2 SNEGSKA (reference sequence). CDR3 bases: TGCAGTGCTAGTCTAGGGGCAGATACGCAGTATTTT. It yields the protein CSASLGADTQYF.

This chain links TRBV6-4 with TRBJ2-3; 8 nucleotides match TRBD1. Germline CDR1 is MRHNA and CDR2 is SNTAGT. The V gene end was trimmed by 5 bases and the J gene end by 10 bases; junction bases not matched to a gene: 11. The CDR3 runs 14 residues. The DNA of the CDR3 is TGTGCCAGCAGTTTTGGACAGGGTTCAATAGCGCAGTATTTT. Protein: CASSFGQGSIAQYF.

The chain combines TRBV20-1 with TRBJ2-3; D gene unclear. The V and J ends lost 3 bases and 5 bases respectively, with 6 bases between them. The CDR3 has 11 residues. The V gene's germline CDR1 is DFQATT and CDR2 SNEGSKA (reference sequence). CDR3 coding DNA: TGCAGTGCTAGTTCTAAAGATACGCAGTATTTT. This sequence encodes CSASSKDTQYF.